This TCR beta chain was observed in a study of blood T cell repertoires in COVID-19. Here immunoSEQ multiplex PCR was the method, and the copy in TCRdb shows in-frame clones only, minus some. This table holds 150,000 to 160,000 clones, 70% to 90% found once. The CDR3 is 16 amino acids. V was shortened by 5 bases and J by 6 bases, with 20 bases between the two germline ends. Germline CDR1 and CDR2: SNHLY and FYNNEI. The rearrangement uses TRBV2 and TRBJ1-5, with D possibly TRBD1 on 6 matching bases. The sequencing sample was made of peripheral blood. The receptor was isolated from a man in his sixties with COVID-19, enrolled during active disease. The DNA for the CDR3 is TGTGCCAGCAGTCCGCCCGGGAGGACAGTCGGTCAGCCCCAGCATTTT. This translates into CASSPPGRTVGQPQHF.